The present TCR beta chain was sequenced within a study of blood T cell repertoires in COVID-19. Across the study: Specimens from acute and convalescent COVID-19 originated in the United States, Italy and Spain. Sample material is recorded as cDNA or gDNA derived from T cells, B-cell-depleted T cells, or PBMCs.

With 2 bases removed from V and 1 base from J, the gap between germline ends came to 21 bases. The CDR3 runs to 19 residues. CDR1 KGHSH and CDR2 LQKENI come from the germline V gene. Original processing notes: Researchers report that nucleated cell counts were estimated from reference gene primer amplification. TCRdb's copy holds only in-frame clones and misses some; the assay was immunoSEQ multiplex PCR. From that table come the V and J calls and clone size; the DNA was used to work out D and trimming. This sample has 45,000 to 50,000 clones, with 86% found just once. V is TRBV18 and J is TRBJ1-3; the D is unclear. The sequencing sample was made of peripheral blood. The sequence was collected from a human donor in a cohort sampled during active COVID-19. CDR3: CASSPRTAGAPGSGNTIYF. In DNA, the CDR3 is TGTGCCAGCTCACCAAGAACCGCAGGCGCTCCCGGATCTGGAAACACCATATATTTT.